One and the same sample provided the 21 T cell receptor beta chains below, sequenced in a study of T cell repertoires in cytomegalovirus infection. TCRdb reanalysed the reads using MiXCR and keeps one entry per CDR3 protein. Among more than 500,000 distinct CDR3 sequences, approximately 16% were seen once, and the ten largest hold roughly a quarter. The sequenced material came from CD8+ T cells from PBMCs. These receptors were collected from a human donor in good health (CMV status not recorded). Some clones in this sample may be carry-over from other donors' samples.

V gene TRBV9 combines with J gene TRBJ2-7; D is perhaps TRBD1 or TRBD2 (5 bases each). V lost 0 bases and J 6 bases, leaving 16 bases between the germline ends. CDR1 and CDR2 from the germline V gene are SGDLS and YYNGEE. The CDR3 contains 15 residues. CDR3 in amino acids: CASSVGKGVGGEQYF. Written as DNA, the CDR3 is TGTGCCAGCAGCGTAGGCAAAGGGGTAGGAGGCGAGCAGTACTTC.

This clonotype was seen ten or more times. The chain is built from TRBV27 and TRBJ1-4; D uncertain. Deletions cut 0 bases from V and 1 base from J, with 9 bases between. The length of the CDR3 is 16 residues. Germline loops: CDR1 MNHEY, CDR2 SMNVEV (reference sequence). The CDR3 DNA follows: TGTGCCAGCAGTTTATCCTTCGTTGGAACTAATGAAAAACTGTTTTTT. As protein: CASSLSFVGTNEKLFF.

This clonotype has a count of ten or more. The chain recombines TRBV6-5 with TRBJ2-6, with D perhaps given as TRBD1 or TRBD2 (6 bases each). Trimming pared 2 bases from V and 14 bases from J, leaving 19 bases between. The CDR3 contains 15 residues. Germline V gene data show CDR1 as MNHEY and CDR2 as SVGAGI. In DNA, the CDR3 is TGTGCCAGCAGTTACGGCGCGGGACACGGACTCCTCCTGACTTTC. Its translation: CASSYGAGHGLLLTF.

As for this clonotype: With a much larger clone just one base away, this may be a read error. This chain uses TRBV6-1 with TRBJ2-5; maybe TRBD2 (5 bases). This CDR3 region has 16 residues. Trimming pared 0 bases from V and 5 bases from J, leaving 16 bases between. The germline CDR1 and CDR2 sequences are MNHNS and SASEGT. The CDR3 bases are TGTGCCAGCAGTGAAGCGGTAGACGGGGTAAGGGAGACCCAGTACTTC. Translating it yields CASSEAVDGVRETQYF.

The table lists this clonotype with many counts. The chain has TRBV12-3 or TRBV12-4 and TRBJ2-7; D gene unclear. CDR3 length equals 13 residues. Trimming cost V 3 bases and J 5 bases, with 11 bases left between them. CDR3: CASSFSVLNEQYF. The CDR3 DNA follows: TGTGCCAGCAGTTTCTCCGTCTTAAACGAGCAGTACTTC.

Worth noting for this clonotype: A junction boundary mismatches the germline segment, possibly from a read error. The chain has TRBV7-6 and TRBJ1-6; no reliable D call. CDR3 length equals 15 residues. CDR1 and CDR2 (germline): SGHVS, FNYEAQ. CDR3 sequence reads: CVSSLERIYNSPLHF. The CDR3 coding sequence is TGTGTCAGCAGTCTGGAACGGATCTATAATTCACCTCTCCACTTT.

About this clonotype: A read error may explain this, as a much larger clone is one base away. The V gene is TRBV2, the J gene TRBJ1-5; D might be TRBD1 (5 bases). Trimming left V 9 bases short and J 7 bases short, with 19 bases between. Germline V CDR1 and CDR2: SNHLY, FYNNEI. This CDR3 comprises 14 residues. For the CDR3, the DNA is TGTGCCAGGACCTGGGCAGGGTCCGAACAGCCCCAGCATTTT. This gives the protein CARTWAGSEQPQHF.

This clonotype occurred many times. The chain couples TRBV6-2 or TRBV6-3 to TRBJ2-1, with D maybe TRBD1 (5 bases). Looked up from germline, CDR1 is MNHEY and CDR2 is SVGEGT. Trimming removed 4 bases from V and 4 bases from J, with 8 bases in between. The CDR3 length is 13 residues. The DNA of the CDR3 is TGTGCCAGCAGTTCACAGGTGTACAATGAGCAGTTCTTC. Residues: CASSSQVYNEQFF.

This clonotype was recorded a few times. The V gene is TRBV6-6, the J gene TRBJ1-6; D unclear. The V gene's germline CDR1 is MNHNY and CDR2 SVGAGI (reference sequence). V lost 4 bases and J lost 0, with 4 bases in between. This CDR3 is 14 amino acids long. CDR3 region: CASSSNSYNSPLHF. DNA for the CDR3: TGTGCCAGCAGTTCAAACTCCTATAATTCACCCCTCCACTTT.

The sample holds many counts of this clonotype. The CDR3 protein is CASTALAGRTYNEQFF. In DNA, the CDR3 is TGTGCCAGCACCGCCCTAGCGGGTAGGACCTACAATGAGCAGTTCTTC. The chain couples TRBV28 to TRBJ2-1; TRBD2 agrees at 8 bases. Germline V gene data show CDR1 as MDHEN and CDR2 as SYDVKM. The V gene end was trimmed by 7 bases and the J gene end by 2 bases; junction bases not matched to a gene: 10. The CDR3 sequence is 16 residues long.

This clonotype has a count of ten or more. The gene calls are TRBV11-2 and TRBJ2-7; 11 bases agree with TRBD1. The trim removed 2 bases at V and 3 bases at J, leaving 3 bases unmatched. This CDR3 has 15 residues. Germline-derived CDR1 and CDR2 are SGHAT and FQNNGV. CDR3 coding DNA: TGTGCCAGCAGCTTACCGGGACAGGGGGTCTACGAGCAGTACTTC. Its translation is CASSLPGQGVYEQYF.

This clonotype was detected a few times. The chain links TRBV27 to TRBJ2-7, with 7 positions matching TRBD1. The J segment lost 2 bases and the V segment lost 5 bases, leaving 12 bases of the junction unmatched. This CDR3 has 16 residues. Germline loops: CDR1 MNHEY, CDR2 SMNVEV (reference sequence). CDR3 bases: TGTGCCAGCAGTCCCCCGGCCGGGACAGCTACCTACGAGCAGTACTTC. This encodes CASSPPAGTATYEQYF.

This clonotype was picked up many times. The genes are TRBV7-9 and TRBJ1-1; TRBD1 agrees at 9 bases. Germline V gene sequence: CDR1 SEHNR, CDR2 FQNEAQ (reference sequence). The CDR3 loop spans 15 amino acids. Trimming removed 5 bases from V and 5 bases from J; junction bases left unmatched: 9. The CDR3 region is CASSEWTGVRTEAFF. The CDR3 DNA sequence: TGTGCCAGCAGCGAGTGGACAGGGGTTCGAACTGAAGCTTTCTTT.

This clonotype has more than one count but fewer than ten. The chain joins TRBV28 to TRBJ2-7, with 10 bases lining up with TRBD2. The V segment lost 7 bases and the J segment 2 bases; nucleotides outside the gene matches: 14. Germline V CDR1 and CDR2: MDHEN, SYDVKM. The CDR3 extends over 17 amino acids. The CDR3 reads CASTGLAELSPPYEQYF. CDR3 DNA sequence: TGTGCCAGCACTGGACTAGCGGAACTAAGCCCTCCCTACGAGCAGTACTTC.

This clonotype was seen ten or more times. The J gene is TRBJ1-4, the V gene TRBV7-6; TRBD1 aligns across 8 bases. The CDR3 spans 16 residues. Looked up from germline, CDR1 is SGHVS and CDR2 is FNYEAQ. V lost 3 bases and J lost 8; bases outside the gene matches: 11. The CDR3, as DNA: TGTGCCAGCAGCTTCTCAGGGGGCCAGGGTGGGGAAAAACTGTTTTTT. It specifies CASSFSGGQGGEKLFF.

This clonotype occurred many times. CDR3: CASSSSGGRQETQYF. CDR3 bases: TGTGCCAGCAGCTCGAGCGGGGGGCGACAAGAGACCCAGTACTTC. This chain connects TRBV27 to TRBJ2-5; TRBD2 matches at 9 bases. CDR3 length: 15 residues. Germline V gene lookup returns CDR1 MNHEY and CDR2 SMNVEV (reference sequence). Trimming at V came to 6 bases and at J to 2 bases, leaving 7 bases not matched to a gene.

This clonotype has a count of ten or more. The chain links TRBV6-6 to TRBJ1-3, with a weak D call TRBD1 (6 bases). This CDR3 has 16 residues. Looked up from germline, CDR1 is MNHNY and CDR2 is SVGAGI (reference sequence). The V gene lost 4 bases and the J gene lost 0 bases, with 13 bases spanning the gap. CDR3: CASSSSDSPSGNTIYF. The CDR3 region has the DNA TGTGCCAGCAGTTCCTCGGACAGTCCCTCTGGAAACACCATATATTTT.

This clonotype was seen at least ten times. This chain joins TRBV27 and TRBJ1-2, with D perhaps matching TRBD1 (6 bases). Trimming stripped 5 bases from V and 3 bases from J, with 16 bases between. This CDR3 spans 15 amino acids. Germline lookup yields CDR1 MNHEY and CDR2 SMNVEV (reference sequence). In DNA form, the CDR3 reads TGTGCCAGCAGTGATAGGGCGGGACACGACTATGGCTACACCTTC. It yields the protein CASSDRAGHDYGYTF.

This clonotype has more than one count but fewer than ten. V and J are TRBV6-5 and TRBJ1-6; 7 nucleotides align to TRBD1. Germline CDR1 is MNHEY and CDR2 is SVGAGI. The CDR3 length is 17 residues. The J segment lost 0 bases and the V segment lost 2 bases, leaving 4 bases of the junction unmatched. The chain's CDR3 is CASSYRGLISYNSPLHF. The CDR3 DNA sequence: TGTGCCAGCAGTTACAGGGGGCTTATCTCCTATAATTCACCCCTCCACTTT.

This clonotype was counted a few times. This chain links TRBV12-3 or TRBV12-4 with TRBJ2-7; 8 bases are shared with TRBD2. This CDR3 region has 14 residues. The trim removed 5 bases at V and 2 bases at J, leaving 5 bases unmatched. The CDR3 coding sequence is TGTGCCAGCAGTCAGCGGGGGCCTCCCTACGAGCAGTACTTC. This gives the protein CASSQRGPPYEQYF.

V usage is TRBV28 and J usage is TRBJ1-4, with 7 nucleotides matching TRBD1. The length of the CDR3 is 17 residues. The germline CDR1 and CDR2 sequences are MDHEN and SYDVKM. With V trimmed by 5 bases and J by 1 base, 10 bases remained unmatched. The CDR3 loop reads CASSRSGTVETNEKLFF. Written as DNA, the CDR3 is TGTGCCAGCAGTCGCTCCGGGACAGTTGAAACTAATGAAAAACTGTTTTTT.